These T cell receptor beta chains were read from a single sample in a study of spatial heterogeneity in lung cancer. TCRdb reprocessed the 5' RACE reads via MiXCR and lists one record per CDR3 protein. The sample has around 2,000 distinct CDR3 sequences, about 10% seen once; the top ten hold about 12%. The sample was lung tumor tissue, taken at surgery. Source of these receptors: a female donor with early-stage non-small cell lung cancer. CDR3s include the opening cysteine and the closing phenylalanine or tryptophan.

TRBV6-5 CASSYGGYKDTQYF
TRBV7-9 CASSFGQAVEAFF
TRBV28 CASSLRTGGENIQYF
TRBV28 CASRTGAGELFF
TRBV6-5 CASSYEREMGDTQYF
TRBV5-1 CASSSRNRDRGRNEQFF
TRBV4-3 CASSHRLNYGYTF
TRBV7-2 CASSEASGTVNTGELFF
TRBV5-4 CASSLGRQGGLGDTQYF
TRBV3-1 CASSQGLAGSDTQYF
TRBV12-3/TRBV12-4 CASTSASIQETQYF
TRBV15 CATSRDIGSETQYF
TRBV4-2 CASSQGGGGGQPLANYGYTF
TRBV2 CASSENWGTEAFF
TRBV6-5 CASSYSIFRGNSPLHF
TRBV20-1 CSSPYGYTF
TRBV4-2 CASSQFTQDLWTTEAFF
TRBV6-1 CASRSRDNQPQHF
TRBV5-1 CASSLGDISNQPQHF
TRBV18 CASSPGLAGGPRETQYF
TRBV7-9 CASSLAATQETQYF
TRBV7-2 CASSASPTYEQYF
TRBV30 CAWSQRSGETQYF
TRBV11-2 CASSLTPVRQETQYF
TRBV5-4 CASSLASGQAIEQFF
TRBV30 CAWSVPGGGTNEKLFF
TRBV19 CASSKGLAGTGELFF
TRBV4-2 CASSQGGPYEQYF
TRBV6-2/TRBV6-3 CASSQLQGREQFF
TRBV9 CASSVEPGQNTEAFF
TRBV7-9 CASSWGDSRLNEQFF
TRBV7-9 CASSSVYLAKNYGYTF
TRBV3-1 CASSQDLPPTQYF
TRBV2 CASSAWGRYQETQYF
TRBV7-8 CASSFEGGRGETQYF
TRBV11-2 CASSLDPGQIYEQYF
TRBV18 CASSPADALTDTQYF
TRBV6-2/TRBV6-3 CASSSQSGLIYEQYF
TRBV2 CASRLAAGELFF
TRBV28 CASNSGGNQPQHF
TRBV7-8 CASSSQGPANVLTF
TRBV12-3/TRBV12-4 CASSAARGGKEDTQYF
TRBV20-1 CSARGPILNEQFF
TRBV9 CASSPGTGRTEAFF
TRBV19 CASSIQTGIGQPQHF
TRBV4-1 CASSRLPGYEQYF
TRBV6-2/TRBV6-3 CASSYYWDPNQPQHF
TRBV5-1 CASSPRVAGASGELFF
TRBV5-1 CASRETRGPGEQYF
TRBV5-1 CASSTGQESYGYTF
TRBV4-2 CASSPSPRSGGDNEQFF
TRBV6-4 CASTRRDSSRNTGELFF
TRBV27 CASRGPGDSPLHF
TRBV4-3 CASSQGGGVETYNEQFF